A single sample is the source of the 28 T cell receptor beta chains below, sequenced in a study of cytomegalovirus exposure and HLA in healthy donors. The PCR used 60 Vbeta and 13 Jbeta primers. TCRdb's copy holds only in-frame clones and misses some; the assay was immunoSEQ multiplex PCR. There are approximately 61,000 clones in the sample, with around 2.1% held by the top ten. Input material: PBMCs. These receptors were taken from a woman aged 18-29 years in good health and CMV-seronegative.

This chain uses TRBV5-1 with TRBJ2-2, with 14 positions matching TRBD2. Germline values: CDR1 SGHRS, CDR2 YFSETQ. J lost 8 bases, V lost 4 bases, and 4 bases had no gene match. CDR3 size: 15 residues. The chain's CDR3 is CASSGTSGSKGELFF. The CDR3 DNA reads as TGCGCCAGCAGCGGGACTAGCGGGAGTAAGGGGGAGCTGTTTTTT.

J is TRBJ1-4 and V is TRBV4-1, with 9 bases fitting TRBD1. Germline assignment: CDR1 MGHRA and CDR2 YSYEKL. The CDR3 runs to 16 residues. V lost 4 bases and J lost 0; bases outside the gene matches: 3. CDR3 nucleotides: TGCGCCAGCAGCCCACGGACAGGGGCAACTAATGAAAAACTGTTTTTT. Translated: CASSPRTGATNEKLFF.

The chain carries TRBV6-4 and TRBJ2-1; D may be TRBD2 (6 bases). Trimming removed 3 bases at V and 10 bases at J, with 13 bases between. CDR1 is MRHNA and CDR2 is SNTAGT in the germline V gene. CDR3 length equals 13 residues. The CDR3 reads CASSEVAGREQFF. In DNA, the CDR3 is TGTGCCAGCAGTGAGGTTGCGGGGCGCGAGCAGTTCTTC.

The CDR3, as DNA: TGTGCCAGTAGTACCACGGGGGGAGACCCTGAAGCTTTCTTT. This sequence encodes CASSTTGGDPEAFF. J is TRBJ1-1 and V is TRBV19, with D perhaps matching TRBD1 (5 bases). Germline V CDR1 and CDR2: LNHDA, SQIVND (reference sequence). Trimming cost V 4 bases and J 6 bases, with 15 bases left between them. The CDR3 runs 14 residues.

This chain uses TRBV4-1 with TRBJ1-1; unclear D gene. Germline loops: CDR1 MGHRA, CDR2 YSYEKL. V lost 2 bases to trimming and J lost 3 bases, with 7 bases between them. The CDR3 runs to 13 residues. The CDR3 protein is CASSQPRDTEAFF. Here the CDR3 DNA reads TGCGCCAGCAGCCAACCCCGAGACACTGAAGCTTTCTTT.

Written as DNA, the CDR3 is TGCGCCAGCAGCTTGGGTATGACTTCCATGAAGAACACTGAAGCTTTCTTT. Translation: CASSLGMTSMKNTEAFF. This chain uses TRBV5-1 with TRBJ1-1; D is uncertain. Germline CDR1 SGHRS, CDR2 YFSETQ. V was shortened by 0 bases and J by 1 base, with 16 bases between the two germline ends. CDR3 size: 17 residues.

V and J are TRBV5-1 and TRBJ2-5, with 12 bases matching TRBD1. Losses at the gene ends were 0 bases for V and 5 bases for J; bases not matched to a gene: 5. CDR3 size: 16 residues. Germline V lookup: CDR1 SGHRS, CDR2 YFSETQ. The CDR3 is CASSLAGQGASETQYF. CDR3 nucleotide sequence: TGCGCCAGCAGCTTGGCGGGACAGGGGGCTTCGGAGACCCAGTACTTC.

The rearrangement uses TRBV28 and TRBJ1-1; TRBD1 is a possible D gene (5 bases). The CDR3 has 15 residues. Looked up from germline, CDR1 is MDHEN and CDR2 is SYDVKM. V was clipped by 1 base and J by 5 bases, with 14 bases between them. CDR3 residues: CASSLYEGRGTEAFF. CDR3 DNA sequence: TGTGCCAGCAGTTTATATGAGGGGCGGGGAACTGAAGCTTTCTTT.

This chain links TRBV29-1 with TRBJ1-2, with D hard to call. Germline V gives CDR1 SQVTM, CDR2 ANQGSEA. Trimming stripped 4 bases from V and 6 bases from J, with 12 bases between. The CDR3 extends over 12 amino acids. The CDR3, as DNA: TGCAGCGTTGTCGGCACAAGCGATGGCTACACCTTC. The encoded protein is CSVVGTSDGYTF.

The rearrangement joins TRBV7-8 to TRBJ1-2; 7 bases agree with TRBD1. V shed 3 bases and J 5 bases; nucleotides not matched to a gene: 15. The germline V gene encodes CDR1 SGHVS and CDR2 FQNEAQ. The CDR3 extends over 17 amino acids. The CDR3 sequence: CASSFWLKGQEKYGYTF. DNA for the CDR3: TGTGCCAGCAGCTTTTGGTTGAAAGGACAGGAAAAATATGGCTACACCTTC.

This chain joins TRBV7-9 and TRBJ2-1; TRBD1 matches at 8 bases. This CDR3 is 15 amino acids long. Trimming cost V 5 bases and J 2 bases; bases outside gene matches: 5. Germline values: CDR1 SEHNR, CDR2 FQNEAQ (reference sequence). CDR3 in DNA: TGTGCCAGCAGCCTGGGACAGGAACCCTACAATGAGCAGTTCTTC. This encodes CASSLGQEPYNEQFF.

This chain connects TRBV20-1 to TRBJ2-1, with D possibly TRBD1 on 6 matching bases. Trimming pared 2 bases from V and 15 bases from J, leaving 14 bases between. The germline gives CDR1 DFQATT, CDR2 SNEGSKA (reference sequence). This CDR3 comprises 11 residues. Here the CDR3 DNA reads TGCAGTGCTAGACACCGGCCAGGGGTGTTCTTC. It is translated as CSARHRPGVFF.

The rearrangement uses TRBV5-1 and TRBJ2-1; D perhaps matches TRBD2 (6 bases). Deletions cut 0 bases from V and 6 bases from J, with 10 bases between. The CDR3 contains 14 residues. Germline lookup yields CDR1 SGHRS and CDR2 YFSETQ. CDR3 bases: TGCGCCAGCAGCTTGGTCGGGGGATCCAATGAGCAGTTCTTC. Translation: CASSLVGGSNEQFF.

The chain combines TRBV6-5 with TRBJ1-2, with a tentative D call TRBD1 (5 bases). Germline values: CDR1 MNHEY, CDR2 SVGAGI. The CDR3 contains 14 residues. Trimming stripped 0 bases from V and 5 bases from J, with 10 bases between. CDR3: CASSYSSGAYGYTF. Written as DNA, the CDR3 is TGTGCCAGCAGTTACTCTAGCGGGGCGTATGGCTACACCTTC.

V gene TRBV28 combines with J gene TRBJ1-2, with TRBD1 matching 7 bases. In germline, CDR1 is MDHEN, CDR2 SYDVKM. The CDR3 extends over 13 amino acids. V dropped 6 bases and J dropped 2; count of bases not matched to a gene: 3. The CDR3 nucleotides are TGTGCCAGCAGCCCGGGACAGAACTATGGCTACACCTTC. This sequence encodes CASSPGQNYGYTF.

Comment on this clone: At one of its ends the junction is not consistent with the germline gene, which may arise from a read error. This chain joins TRBV5-1 and TRBJ1-1, with 8 bases matching TRBD1. Germline V gives CDR1 SGHRS, CDR2 YFSETQ. The CDR3 covers 15 residues. This chain's CDR3 is CASSIGQGGYTEDFF. CDR3 nucleotides: TGCGCCAGCAGCATTGGACAGGGCGGGTACACTGAAGATTTCTTT.

The rearrangement links TRBV9 to TRBJ2-7; TRBD2 aligns across 7 bases. CDR1 is SGDLS and CDR2 is YYNGEE in the germline V gene. This CDR3 is built from 16 residues. Trimming at V came to 0 bases and at J to 1 base, leaving 7 bases not matched to a gene. CDR3 residues: CASSVEVTSRSYEQYF. As DNA, the CDR3 is TGTGCCAGCAGCGTAGAGGTGACTAGCAGATCCTACGAGCAGTACTTC.

The chain couples TRBV27 to TRBJ1-5; no clear D gene. Trimming took off 6 bases at V and 0 bases at J, with 15 bases between the two ends. CDR1 is MNHEY and CDR2 is SMNVEV in the germline V gene (reference sequence). The CDR3 length is 16 residues. For the CDR3, the DNA is TGTGCCAGCAGCCCGAGATGGGCGAATAGCAATCAGCCCCAGCATTTT. It is translated as CASSPRWANSNQPQHF.

The chain is built from TRBV29-1 and TRBJ1-2; 9 bases agree with TRBD1. The germline CDR1 and CDR2 sequences are SQVTM and ANQGSEA. The CDR3 sequence is 15 residues long. V lost 6 bases to trimming and J lost 1 base; unmatched junction nucleotides: 9. CDR3 region: CSVLPQDRGNYGYTF. In DNA form, the CDR3 reads TGCAGCGTCCTCCCCCAGGACAGGGGTAACTATGGCTACACCTTC.

The V and J genes are TRBV19 and TRBJ2-6, with a tentative D call TRBD1 (5 bases). The CDR3 contains 19 residues. Trimming removed 8 bases at V and 0 bases at J, with 23 bases between. The germline V gene has CDR1 LNHDA and CDR2 SQIVND (reference sequence). The CDR3 is CASGVRPQGRISGANVLTF. The CDR3 bases are TGTGCCAGTGGGGTCCGCCCGCAGGGCCGCATCTCTGGGGCCAACGTCCTGACTTTC.

This chain joins TRBV6-1 and TRBJ1-1; D is unclear. This CDR3 is 13 amino acids long. V was clipped by 11 bases and J by 0 bases, with 13 bases between them. The germline CDR1 and CDR2 sequences are MNHNS and SASEGT. The CDR3 protein is CASRTSLNTEAFF. The CDR3 DNA sequence: TGTGCCTCCCGAACATCCCTGAACACTGAAGCTTTCTTT.

This chain links TRBV15 with TRBJ2-7; maybe TRBD1 (5 bases). The V end lost 5 bases, the J end lost 2 bases, and 16 bases lay between the germline ends. The CDR3 sequence is 15 residues long. Germline loops: CDR1 LNHNV, CDR2 YYDKDF (reference sequence). Here the CDR3 DNA reads TGTGCCACCAGCGGCACGGGTAGCAGGGCCTACGAGCAGTACTTC. Translating gives CATSGTGSRAYEQYF.

The chain carries TRBV9 and TRBJ1-1, with a weak D call TRBD1 (6 bases). Germline assignment: CDR1 SGDLS and CDR2 YYNGEE. Trimming pared 2 bases from V and 7 bases from J, leaving 18 bases between. This CDR3 region has 15 residues. The CDR3 DNA follows: TGTGCCAGCAGCGTTCAGGGTTTGAGAGGGGGTGAAGCTTTCTTT. It encodes CASSVQGLRGGEAFF.

The chain combines TRBV20-1 with TRBJ2-7; D is uncertain. The CDR3 consists of 11 residues. Trimming took off 1 base at V and 6 bases at J, with 7 bases between the two ends. The germline V gene has CDR1 DFQATT and CDR2 SNEGSKA (reference sequence). The CDR3 is CSARVAGEQYF. The DNA of the CDR3 is TGCAGTGCTAGAGTGGCTGGCGAGCAGTACTTC.

The chain couples TRBV7-6 to TRBJ1-1; D is ambiguous. Germline V gene lookup returns CDR1 SGHVS and CDR2 FNYEAQ. With 5 bases removed from V and 1 base from J, the gap between germline ends came to 8 bases. This CDR3 has 13 amino acids. The CDR3 region is CASSLQANTEAFF. The CDR3, as DNA: TGTGCCAGCAGCCTCCAGGCGAACACTGAAGCTTTCTTT.

V and J are TRBV11-2 and TRBJ2-7; TRBD2 might be the D (6 bases). This CDR3 region has 14 residues. V was trimmed by 1 base and J by 5 bases, leaving 12 bases between them. Germline-derived CDR1 and CDR2 are SGHAT and FQNNGV. CDR3 protein: CASSLGGDLDEQYF. The DNA of the CDR3 is TGTGCCAGCAGCTTAGGCGGGGATCTCGACGAGCAGTACTTC. The whole variable domain, remainder taken from reference TRBV11-2 and TRBJ2-7, is EAGVAQSPRYKIIEKRQSVAFWCNPISGHATLYWYQQILGQGPKLLIQFQNNGVVDDSQLPKDRFSAERLKGVDSTLKIQPAKLEDSAVYLCASSLGGDLDEQYFGPGTRLTVT.

The chain links TRBV4-1 to TRBJ2-5, with D hard to call. Germline V gene lookup returns CDR1 MGHRA and CDR2 YSYEKL. The CDR3 covers 15 residues. V was clipped by 0 bases and J by 8 bases, with 16 bases between them. The CDR3 here is CASSQDLPLGITQYF. DNA of the CDR3: TGCGCCAGCAGCCAAGATTTACCCCTCGGTATAACCCAGTACTTC.

This chain joins TRBV6-1 and TRBJ2-5; maybe TRBD2 (7 bases). The ends were cut back, 1 base at V and 3 bases at J, with 15 bases in the middle. The V gene's germline CDR1 is MNHNS and CDR2 SASEGT. The CDR3 extends over 16 amino acids. CDR3 residues: CASSEGMGGGEETQYF. CDR3 DNA: TGTGCCAGCAGTGAAGGGATGGGGGGGGGCGAAGAGACCCAGTACTTC.